One sample yielded the 21 T cell receptor beta chains listed below, sequenced in a study of T cells in Graves' hyperthyroidism and ophthalmopathy. RNA transcripts yielded amplified TCR beta CDR3 regions. The HTBI set primed first-round TCR CDR3 RT-PCR. TCRdb passed the multiplex PCR reads through MiXCR, listing each CDR3 protein once. This sample has hundreds of thousands of distinct CDR3 sequences; roughly 17% occur once, and the top ten carry approximately 15%. Sequencing used blood. Receptor source: a woman between 18 and 30 years old with Graves' ophthalmopathy.

V usage is TRBV6-1 and J usage is TRBJ1-1, with no clear D. Looked up from germline, CDR1 is MNHNS and CDR2 is SASEGT. The CDR3 loop spans 12 amino acids. CDR3 sequence (DNA): TGTGTTACGAGGGAAATGAACACTGAAGCTTTCTTT. Its translation is CVTREMNTEAFF.

This clonotype was detected many times. This chain's CDR3 is CAWGPVLNEQYF. CDR3 DNA sequence: TGTGCCTGGGGACCGGTCTTGAACGAGCAGTACTTC. The chain recombines TRBV30 with TRBJ2-7; D remains unclear. Deletions cut 5 bases from V and 5 bases from J, with 13 bases between. CDR1 is GTSNPN and CDR2 is SVGIG in the germline V gene (reference sequence). The CDR3 consists of 12 residues.

The chain carries TRBV28 and TRBJ1-5; no reliable D call. The V end lost 4 bases, the J end lost 4 bases, and 14 bases lay between the germline ends. CDR3 length equals 15 residues. Germline V gene lookup returns CDR1 MDHEN and CDR2 SYDVKM. The CDR3 DNA reads TGTGCCAGCAGTTCCACCCGATCCATTAATCAGCCCCAGCATTTT. This codes for CASSSTRSINQPQHF.

V gene TRBV7-2 combines with J gene TRBJ1-1; the D gene is possibly TRBD1 (6 bases). Germline CDR1 is SGHTA and CDR2 is FQGNSA. The CDR3 has 14 amino acids. V lost 5 bases and J lost 4, with 14 bases in between. The CDR3 DNA sequence: TGTGCCAGCAGCCGAGGACAGTCAGCCACTGAAGCTTTCTTT. Translated, it gives CASSRGQSATEAFF. Variable domain in full (rest from reference TRBV7-2 and TRBJ1-1): GAGVSQSPSNKVTEKGKDVELRCDPISGHTALYWYRQSLGQGLEFLIYFQGNSAPDKSGLPSDRFSAERTGGSVSTLTIQRTQQEDSAVYLCASSRGQSATEAFFGQGTRLTVV.

The rearrangement links TRBV5-6 to TRBJ1-1; D is unresolved. This CDR3 spans 14 amino acids. Deletions cut 5 bases from V and 1 base from J, with 12 bases between. Per the germline V gene, CDR1 is SGHDT and CDR2 is YYEEEE. The CDR3 nucleotides read TGTGCCAGCAGTCCTTTCGAGCCGAACACTGAAGCTTTCTTT. Encoded protein: CASSPFEPNTEAFF.

The chain recombines TRBV5-1 with TRBJ2-2; a possible D gene is TRBD1 (5 bases). Between the trimmed V and J ends, which lost 0 bases and 0 bases, there was a span of 9 bases. Germline values: CDR1 SGHRS, CDR2 YFSETQ. The CDR3 contains 16 residues. CDR3 coding DNA: TGCGCCAGCAGCTTGGGGGGCAGCGCGAACACCGGGGAGCTGTTTTTT. Encoded protein: CASSLGGSANTGELFF.

This clonotype was picked up many times. V usage is TRBV2 and J usage is TRBJ1-4; D is uncertain. The CDR3 is made up of 13 amino acids. Trimming removed 8 bases at V and 5 bases at J, with 12 bases between. Germline V gene sequence: CDR1 SNHLY, CDR2 FYNNEI. The CDR3 loop is CASRTSFNEKLFF. CDR3 sequence (DNA): TGTGCCAGCCGAACGTCATTCAATGAAAAACTGTTTTTT.

This clonotype was observed at least ten times. V gene TRBV5-1 combines with J gene TRBJ2-1; TRBD2 is a possible D gene (6 bases). Trimming removed 0 bases from V and 12 bases from J, with 13 bases in between. The CDR3 sequence is 13 residues long. In germline, CDR1 is SGHRS, CDR2 YFSETQ. The chain's CDR3 is CASSLALAGGQFF. CDR3 coding DNA: TGCGCCAGCAGCTTGGCACTAGCCGGGGGGCAGTTCTTC.

The genes are TRBV7-9 and TRBJ2-3; TRBD2 agrees at 7 bases. After removal of 1 base from V and 5 bases from J, the junction contained 6 bases not matched to a gene. Germline values: CDR1 SEHNR, CDR2 FQNEAQ (reference sequence). CDR3 length: 15 amino acids. In nucleotides, the CDR3 is TGTGCCAGCAGCTTAGGTGGCGGGGGAATAGATACGCAGTATTTT. As protein: CASSLGGGGIDTQYF.

This clonotype was counted at least ten times. CDR3 in amino acids: CASSLGLGNSARPSSYEQYF. The CDR3 DNA reads as TGTGCCAGCAGTTTAGGGCTGGGAAACAGCGCGAGGCCTAGCTCCTACGAGCAGTACTTC. This rearrangement joins TRBV28 to TRBJ2-7, with unresolved D. V gave up 2 bases and J gave up 0 bases, with 26 bases separating them. The CDR3 contains 20 residues. Germline CDR1 MDHEN, CDR2 SYDVKM. The full variable domain, with the rest looked up from reference TRBV28 and TRBJ2-7, is DVKVTQSSRYLVKRTGEKVFLECVQDMDHENMFWYRQDPGLGLRLIYFSYDVKMKEKGDIPEGYSVSREKKERFSLILESASTNQTSMYLCASSLGLGNSARPSSYEQYFGPGTRLTVT.

The rearrangement uses TRBV2 and TRBJ1-2; D call uncertain. Trimming cost V 9 bases and J 1 base, with 9 bases left between them. There are 12 residues in the CDR3. Germline CDR1 SNHLY, CDR2 FYNNEI. The CDR3 loop reads CAREEGNYGYTF. As DNA, the CDR3 is TGTGCCAGGGAGGAGGGTAACTATGGCTACACCTTC. The full variable domain, in which reference TRBV2 and TRBJ1-2 provide the parts outside the CDR3, is EPEVTQTPSHQVTQMGQEVILRCVPISNHLYFYWYRQILGQKVEFLVSFYNNEISEKSEIFDDQFSVERPDGSNFTLKIRSTKLEDSAMYFCAREEGNYGYTFGSGTRLTVV.

Notes on this clonotype: An end of the junction differs from the germline gene, which may be a read error. The chain recombines TRBV7-2 with TRBJ1-1; D call uncertain. This CDR3 has 13 amino acids. The germline gives CDR1 SGHTA, CDR2 FQGNSA. The CDR3 DNA is TGTGCCAGCGGCTTCTTTTTAGGAACTGAAGCTTTCTTT. Its translation is CASGFFLGTEAFF.

The chain is built from TRBV30 and TRBJ1-2; the D is unclear. Germline CDR1 reads GTSNPN; CDR2 reads SVGIG (reference sequence). This CDR3 is built from 13 residues. V was trimmed by 5 bases and J by 0 bases, leaving 10 bases between them. CDR3 residues: CAWGPGTNYGYTF. In nucleotides, the CDR3 is TGTGCCTGGGGTCCGGGAACTAACTATGGCTACACCTTC.

This clonotype was observed a handful of times. The rearrangement links TRBV4-1 to TRBJ2-3; 8 nucleotides agree with TRBD2. The V gene end was trimmed by 4 bases and the J gene end by 2 bases; junction bases not matched to a gene: 5. Germline values: CDR1 MGHRA, CDR2 YSYEKL. The CDR3 extends over 15 amino acids. DNA for the CDR3: TGCGCCAGCAGCCTCACTAGCGGTTACACAGATACGCAGTATTTT. This translates into CASSLTSGYTDTQYF.

CDR3 in amino acids: CASSPMEAYNEQFF. The DNA for the CDR3 is TGTGCCAGCAGTCCGATGGAAGCCTACAATGAGCAGTTCTTC. The genes are TRBV6-2 or TRBV6-3 and TRBJ2-1; no reliable D call. V was trimmed by 5 bases and J by 2 bases, leaving 10 bases between them. The CDR3 has 14 amino acids. The germline gives CDR1 MNHEY, CDR2 SVGEGT.

This clonotype was seen repeatedly, ten times or more. The V and J genes are TRBV12-3 or TRBV12-4 and TRBJ2-1; no clear D. The CDR3 loop spans 12 amino acids. V dropped 6 bases and J dropped 9 bases, with 12 bases sitting between them. The CDR3 bases are TGTGCCAGCAGCCCTGAAAGTGGTGAGCAGTTCTTC. As protein: CASSPESGEQFF.

The chain employs TRBV18 and TRBJ2-1; 12 bases are shared with TRBD2. Germline V gives CDR1 KGHSH, CDR2 LQKENI. This CDR3 has 16 amino acids. With V trimmed by 3 bases and J by 6 bases, 6 bases remained unmatched. Here the CDR3 DNA reads TGTGCCAGCTCACCTCTAGCGGGGGGGCCTCTCAATGAGCAGTTCTTC. The encoded protein is CASSPLAGGPLNEQFF.

About this clonotype itself: A much larger clonotype is one base distant, so this may be a read error. This chain joins TRBV28 and TRBJ1-3; D gene ambiguous. This CDR3 has 14 residues. Germline values: CDR1 MDHEN, CDR2 SYDVKM. The CDR3 nucleotides are TGTGCCAGCAGCCCCGACTGGTCTGGAAGCACCATATATTTT. It codes for CASSPDWSGSTIYF. The full variable domain, completed using reference TRBV28 and TRBJ1-3, is DVKVTQSSRYLVKRTGEKVFLECVQDMDHENMFWYRQDPGLGLRLIYFSYDVKMKEKGDIPEGYSVSREKKERFSLILESASTNQTSMYLCASSPDWSGSTIYFGEGSWLTVV.

This clonotype was seen many times. The chain joins TRBV7-8 to TRBJ2-1; TRBD1 aligns across 7 bases. This CDR3 has 14 residues. Germline values: CDR1 SGHVS, CDR2 FQNEAQ. J lost 3 bases, V lost 5 bases, and 4 bases had no gene match. The CDR3 region is CASSLGQYYNEQFF. The CDR3 nucleotides read TGTGCCAGCAGCCTGGGACAGTACTACAATGAGCAGTTCTTC.

V usage is TRBV18 and J usage is TRBJ1-5; D unresolved. Germline CDR1 KGHSH, CDR2 LQKENI. Trimming removed 3 bases from V and 2 bases from J, with 14 bases in between. This CDR3 spans 16 amino acids. DNA for the CDR3: TGTGCCAGCTCACCGTTTTTGGCGTCGGGCAATCAGCCCCAGCATTTT. Amino acid sequence: CASSPFLASGNQPQHF.

This clonotype was seen repeatedly, ten times or more. The chain recombines TRBV6-1 with TRBJ2-2, with 8 bases identical to TRBD1. The ends lost 8 bases at V and 5 bases at J; junction bases unmatched: 10. The V gene's germline CDR1 is MNHNS and CDR2 SASEGT. This CDR3 comprises 15 residues. The CDR3 loop is CASAGQGEGTGELFF. DNA of the CDR3: TGTGCCAGCGCCGGACAGGGCGAGGGGACCGGGGAGCTGTTTTTT.